Included here is one T cell receptor (beta chain) sequence, with context. This sample was taken from a study of blood T cell repertoires in COVID-19. For the study at large: The samples span acute and convalescent COVID-19 from the United States, Italy and Spain. The analysed material was cDNA or gDNA that came from T cells, B-cell-depleted T cells, or PBMCs.

How the authors handled the data: Reference gene primer amplification in the assay estimated nucleated cell counts. The table came from immunoSEQ multiplex PCR; TCRdb's copy has only in-frame clones and leaves some out. V, J and clone size derive from that table, while D and trimming were established from the DNA sequence. The top ten clones hold 0.99% of a sample with under 200,000 clones, roughly nine tenths of them seen once. V was cut by 4 bases and J by 3 bases, with 18 bases left in between. The CDR3 has 17 residues. Per germline, CDR1 SGHTA and CDR2 FQGTGA. Sequenced: peripheral blood. The chain recombines TRBV7-3 with TRBJ1-4, with a weak D call TRBD1 (6 bases). This TCR derives from a man aged 18-30 years with acute or convalescent COVID-19. This CDR3 is CASSSIHRDGANEKLFF. The CDR3 DNA is TGTGCCAGCAGCTCGATACACAGGGATGGGGCTAATGAAAAACTGTTTTTT.